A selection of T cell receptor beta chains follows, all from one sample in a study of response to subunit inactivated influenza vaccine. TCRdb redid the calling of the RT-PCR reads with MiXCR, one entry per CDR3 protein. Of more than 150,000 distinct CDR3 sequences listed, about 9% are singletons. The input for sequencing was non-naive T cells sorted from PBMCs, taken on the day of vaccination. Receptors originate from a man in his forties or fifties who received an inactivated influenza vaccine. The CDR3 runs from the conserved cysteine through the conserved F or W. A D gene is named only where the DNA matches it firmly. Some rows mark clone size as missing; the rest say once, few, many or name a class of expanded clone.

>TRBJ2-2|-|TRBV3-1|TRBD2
CASIGLAGGQLFF
TGTGCCAGCATAGGACTAGCGGGGGGGCAGCTGTTTTTT
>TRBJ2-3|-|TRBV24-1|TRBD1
CATSDSPAWDSRDTQYF
TGTGCCACCAGTGATTCCCCCGCGTGGGACAGTAGAGATACGCAGTATTTT
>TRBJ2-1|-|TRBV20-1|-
CSSTSLTLIYNEQFF
TGCAGTTCGACTAGTCTGACGCTCATCTACAATGAGCAGTTCTTC
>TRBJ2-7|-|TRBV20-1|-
CSARFAGAHYEQYF
TGCAGTGCTAGATTTGCGGGGGCCCACTACGAGCAGTACTTC
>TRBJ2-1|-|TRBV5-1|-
CASSLSFSYNEQFF
TGCGCCAGCAGCTTAAGTTTCTCCTACAATGAGCAGTTCTTC
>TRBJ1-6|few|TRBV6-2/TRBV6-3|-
CASRRGVSENSPLHF
TGTGCCAGCAGGAGGGGAGTGTCGGAGAATTCACCCCTCCACTTT
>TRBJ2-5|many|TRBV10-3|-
CAISEATQETQYF
TGTGCCATCAGTGAGGCCACACAAGAGACCCAGTACTTC
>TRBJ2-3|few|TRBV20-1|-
CSARDSIDTQYF
TGCAGTGCTAGAGATTCCATAGATACGCAGTATTTT
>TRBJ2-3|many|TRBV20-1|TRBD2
CSARDLALAGTDTQYF
TGCAGTGCTAGAGATTTGGCGCTAGCGGGCACAGATACGCAGTATTTT
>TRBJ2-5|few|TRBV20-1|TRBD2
CSATPTSGGLSQYF
TGCAGTGCTACGCCCACTAGCGGGGGCCTCTCCCAGTACTTC
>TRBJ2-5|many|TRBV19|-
CASSRTRVGQETQYF
TGTGCCAGTAGTCGTACTAGGGTCGGACAAGAGACCCAGTACTTC
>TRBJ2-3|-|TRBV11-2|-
CASSPTMQADTQYF
TGTGCCAGCAGCCCGACTATGCAGGCAGATACGCAGTATTTT
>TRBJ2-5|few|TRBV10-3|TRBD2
CAISASWGGQETQYF
TGTGCCATCAGTGCCTCGTGGGGGGGACAAGAGACCCAGTACTTC
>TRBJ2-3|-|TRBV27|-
CASSLSGLVGTDTQYF
TGTGCCAGCAGTTTATCTGGGCTAGTAGGGACAGATACGCAGTATTTT
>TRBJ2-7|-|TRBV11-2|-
CASSLGRGTGLRQYF
TGTGCCAGCAGCTTGGGGAGGGGTACAGGGCTCCGGCAGTACTTC
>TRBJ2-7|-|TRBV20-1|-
CSASLRGYEQYF
TGCAGTGCTAGCTTACGAGGATACGAGCAGTACTTC
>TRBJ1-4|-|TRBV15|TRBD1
CATSSGRGQREKLFF
TGTGCCACCTCTAGTGGAAGGGGGCAACGGGAAAAACTGTTTTTT
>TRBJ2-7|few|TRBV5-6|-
CASSWGLDEQYF
TGTGCCAGCAGCTGGGGGTTGGACGAGCAGTACTTC
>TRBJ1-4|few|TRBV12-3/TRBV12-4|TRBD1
CASRKGQGINEKLFF
TGTGCCAGCAGAAAGGGACAGGGGATTAATGAAAAACTGTTTTTT
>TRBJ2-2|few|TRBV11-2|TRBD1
CASSIARRQGVIANTGELFF
TGTGCCAGCAGCATCGCCCGCAGACAGGGCGTGATCGCGAACACCGGGGAGCTGTTTTTT
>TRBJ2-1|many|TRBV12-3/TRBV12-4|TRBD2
CASRLANEQFF
TGTGCCAGCAGACTAGCGAATGAGCAGTTCTTC
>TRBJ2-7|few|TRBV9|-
CASSPGPYSEYEQYF
TGTGCCAGCAGCCCAGGGCCCTACAGCGAGTACGAGCAGTACTTC
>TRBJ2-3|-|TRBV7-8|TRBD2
CASSTSGGALDTQYF
TGTGCCAGCAGCACTAGCGGGGGGGCTCTAGATACGCAGTATTTT
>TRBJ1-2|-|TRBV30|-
CAWSVGRLGYGYTF
TGTGCCTGGAGTGTCGGCAGACTGGGATATGGCTACACCTTC
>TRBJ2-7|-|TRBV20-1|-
CSARPDPTREQYF
TGCAGTGCTAGACCCGACCCCACCCGGGAGCAGTACTTC
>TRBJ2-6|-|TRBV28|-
CASSFNSLLSGANVLTF
TGTGCCAGCAGTTTTAATTCGCTACTCTCTGGGGCCAACGTCCTGACTTTC
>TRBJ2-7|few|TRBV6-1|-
CASSRGVAHVYEQYF
TGTGCCAGCAGCCGCGGGGTGGCCCACGTCTACGAGCAGTACTTC
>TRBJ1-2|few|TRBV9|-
CASSVATAGGYTF
TGTGCCAGCAGCGTAGCGACAGCTGGGGGCTACACCTTC
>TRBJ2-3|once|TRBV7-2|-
CASSSDVAQYF
TGTGCCAGCAGCTCAGACGTTGCGCAGTATTTT
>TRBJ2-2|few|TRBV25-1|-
CASSEYIGGGSNTGELFF
TGTGCCAGCAGTGAATATATCGGTGGGGGCTCGAACACCGGGGAGCTGTTTTTT
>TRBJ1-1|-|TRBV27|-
CASSFTLNTEAFF
TGTGCCAGCAGTTTCACCCTGAACACTGAAGCTTTCTTT
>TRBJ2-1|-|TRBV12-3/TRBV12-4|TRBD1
CASSSGGQGGEWDNEQFF
TGTGCCAGCAGTTCAGGGGGACAGGGAGGAGAATGGGACAATGAGCAGTTCTTC
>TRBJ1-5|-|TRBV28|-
CASSLRRGLVQPQHF
TGTGCCAGCAGTTTAAGACGGGGTCTGGTTCAGCCCCAGCATTTT
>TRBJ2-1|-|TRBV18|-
CASSPGILVSYNEQFF
TGTGCCAGCTCACCAGGGATCCTGGTCTCCTACAATGAGCAGTTCTTC
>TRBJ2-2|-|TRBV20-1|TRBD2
CSADNPSASGSAGELFF
TGCAGTGCTGACAATCCCTCGGCTAGCGGGAGTGCTGGGGAGCTGTTTTTT
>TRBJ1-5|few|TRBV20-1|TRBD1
CSASGQGDQPQHF
TGCAGTGCTAGCGGGCAGGGGGACCAGCCCCAGCATTTT
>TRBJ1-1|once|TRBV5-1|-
CGSSPMTRANTEAFF
TGCGGCAGCAGCCCTATGACAAGAGCGAACACTGAAGCTTTCTTT
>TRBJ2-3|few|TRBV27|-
CASRTLLALSTDTQYF
TGTGCCAGCAGAACCTTGCTGGCACTTAGCACAGATACGCAGTATTTT
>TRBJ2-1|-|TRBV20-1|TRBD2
CSAREPSGRAYNEQFF
TGCAGTGCTAGAGAACCAAGCGGGAGAGCCTACAATGAGCAGTTCTTC
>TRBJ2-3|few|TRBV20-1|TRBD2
CSGARGGGVTDTQYF
TGCAGTGGGGCTCGGGGCGGGGGGGTCACAGATACGCAGTATTTT
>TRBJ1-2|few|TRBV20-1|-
CSARGSGPWGYTF
TGCAGTGCTAGGGGGTCAGGTCCCTGGGGCTACACCTTC
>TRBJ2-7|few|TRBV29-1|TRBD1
CSVEDLGQGNSEQYF
TGCAGCGTTGAAGATCTTGGACAGGGGAATTCCGAGCAGTACTTC
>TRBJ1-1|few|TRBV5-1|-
CASSIGQGNTEAFF
TGCGCCAGCAGTATCGGACAAGGGAACACTGAAGCTTTCTTT
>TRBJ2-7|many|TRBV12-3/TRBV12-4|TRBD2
CASSSGGVEQYF
TGTGCCAGTTCCTCGGGGGGGGTCGAGCAGTACTTC
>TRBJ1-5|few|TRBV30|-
CAWSVRGNQPQHF
TGTGCCTGGAGTGTAAGAGGGAATCAGCCCCAGCATTTT
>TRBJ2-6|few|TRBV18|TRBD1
CASSAGTGSGANVLTF
TGTGCCAGCTCAGCCGGGACAGGGTCTGGGGCCAACGTCCTGACTTTC